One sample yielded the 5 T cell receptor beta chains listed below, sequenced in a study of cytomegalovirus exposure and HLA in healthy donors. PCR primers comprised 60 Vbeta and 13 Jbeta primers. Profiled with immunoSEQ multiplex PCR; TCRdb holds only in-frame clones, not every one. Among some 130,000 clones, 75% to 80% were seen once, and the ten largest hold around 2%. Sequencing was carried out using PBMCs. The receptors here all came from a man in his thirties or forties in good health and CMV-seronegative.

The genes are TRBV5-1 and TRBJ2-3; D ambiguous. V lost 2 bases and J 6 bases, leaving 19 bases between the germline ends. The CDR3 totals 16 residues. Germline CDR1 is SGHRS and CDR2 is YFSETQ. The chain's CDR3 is CASSFEIASTVDTQYF. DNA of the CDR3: TGCGCCAGCAGCTTCGAGATAGCTTCCACGGTGGATACGCAGTATTTT.

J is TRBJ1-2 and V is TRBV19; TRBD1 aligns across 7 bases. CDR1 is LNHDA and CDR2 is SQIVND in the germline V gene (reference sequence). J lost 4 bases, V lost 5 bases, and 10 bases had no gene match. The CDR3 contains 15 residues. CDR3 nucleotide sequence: TGTGCCAGTAGTCCCAGCGGACAGGAACCCTATGGCTACACCTTC. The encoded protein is CASSPSGQEPYGYTF.

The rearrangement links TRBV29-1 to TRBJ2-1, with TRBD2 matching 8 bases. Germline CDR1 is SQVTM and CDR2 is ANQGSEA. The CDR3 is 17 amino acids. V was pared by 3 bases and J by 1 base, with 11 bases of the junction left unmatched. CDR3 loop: CSVDNPLAGPSYNEQFF. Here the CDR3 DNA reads TGCAGCGTTGATAACCCTCTAGCGGGCCCGTCCTACAATGAGCAGTTCTTC.

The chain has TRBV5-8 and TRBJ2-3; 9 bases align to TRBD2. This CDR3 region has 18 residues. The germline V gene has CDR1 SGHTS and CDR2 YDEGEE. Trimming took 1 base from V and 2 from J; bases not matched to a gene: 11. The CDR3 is CASSLTSGGRVNTDTQYF. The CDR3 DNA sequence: TGTGCCAGCAGCTTGACGTCTGGCGGGAGGGTAAACACAGATACGCAGTATTTT.

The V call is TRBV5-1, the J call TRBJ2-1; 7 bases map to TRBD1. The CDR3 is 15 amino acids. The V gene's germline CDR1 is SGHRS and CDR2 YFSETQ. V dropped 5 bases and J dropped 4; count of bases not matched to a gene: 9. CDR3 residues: CASRKGTDRYNEQFF. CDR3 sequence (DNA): TGCGCCAGCAGAAAAGGGACAGACCGTTACAATGAGCAGTTCTTC.